This T cell receptor (beta chain) was sequenced during a study of blood T cell repertoires in COVID-19. About the research overall: Samples of COVID-19 (acute and convalescent) were obtained from the United States, Italy and Spain. Sample material is recorded as cDNA or gDNA derived from T cells, B-cell-depleted T cells, or PBMCs.

Followed over time, Seattle patients had been enrolled while infection was active. Study processing details: Estimates of nucleated cell counts were drawn from the amplification of reference gene primers. Measured with immunoSEQ multiplex PCR; TCRdb has only the in-frame clones, and not every one. The DNA was the basis for D and trimming; V, J and clone size are from that table. The data hold around 260,000 clones, with around 85% observed a single time. V was clipped by 0 bases and J by 0 bases, with 10 bases between them. Germline V CDR1 and CDR2: SGDLS, YYNGEE. The CDR3 length is 16 residues. Sequenced material: peripheral blood. This sequence was found in a human donor with COVID-19, enrolled during active disease. The donor label of this sample is uncertain. This rearrangement joins TRBV9 to TRBJ1-3, with D possibly being TRBD1 (5 bases). Here the CDR3 reads CASSVGYRGSGNTIYF. CDR3 nucleotide sequence: TGTGCCAGCAGCGTAGGTTATAGGGGCTCTGGAAACACCATATATTTT.